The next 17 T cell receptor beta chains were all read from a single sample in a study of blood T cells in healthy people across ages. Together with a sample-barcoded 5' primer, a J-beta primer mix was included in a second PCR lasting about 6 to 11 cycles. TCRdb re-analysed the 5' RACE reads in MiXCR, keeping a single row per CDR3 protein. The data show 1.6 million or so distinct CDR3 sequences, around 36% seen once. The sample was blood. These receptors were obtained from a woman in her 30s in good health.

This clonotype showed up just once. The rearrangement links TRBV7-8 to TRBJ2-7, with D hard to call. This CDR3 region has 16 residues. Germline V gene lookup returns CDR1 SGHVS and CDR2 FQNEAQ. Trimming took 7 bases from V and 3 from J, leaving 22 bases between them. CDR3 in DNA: TGTGCCAGCACCAAAGCTGCCTTAGGGCAGAGCTACGAGCAGTACTTC. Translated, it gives CASTKAALGQSYEQYF. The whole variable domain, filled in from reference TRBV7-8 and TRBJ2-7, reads GAGVSQSPRYKVAKRGQDVALRCDPISGHVSLFWYQQALGQGPEFLTYFQNEAQLDKSGLPSDRFFAERPEGSVSTLKIQRTQQEDSAVYLCASTKAALGQSYEQYFGPGTRLTVT.

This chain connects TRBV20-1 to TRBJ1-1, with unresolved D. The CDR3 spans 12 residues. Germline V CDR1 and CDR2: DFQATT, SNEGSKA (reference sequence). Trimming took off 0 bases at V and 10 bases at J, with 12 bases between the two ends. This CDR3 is CSAREGETLAFF. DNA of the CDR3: TGCAGTGCTAGAGAGGGTGAGACCTTAGCTTTCTTT.

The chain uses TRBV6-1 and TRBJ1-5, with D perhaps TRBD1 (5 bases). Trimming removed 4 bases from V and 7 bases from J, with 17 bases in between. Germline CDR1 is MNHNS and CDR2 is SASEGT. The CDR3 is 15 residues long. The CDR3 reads CASSGWVGEGQPQHF. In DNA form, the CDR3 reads TGTGCCAGCAGTGGATGGGTGGGGGAGGGACAGCCCCAGCATTTT.

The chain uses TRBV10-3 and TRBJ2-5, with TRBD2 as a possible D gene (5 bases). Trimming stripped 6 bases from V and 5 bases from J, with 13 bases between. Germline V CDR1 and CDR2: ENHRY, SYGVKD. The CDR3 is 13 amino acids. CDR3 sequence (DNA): TGTGCCATCAGGGCTAGCTTACAGGAGACCCAGTACTTC. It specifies CAIRASLQETQYF.

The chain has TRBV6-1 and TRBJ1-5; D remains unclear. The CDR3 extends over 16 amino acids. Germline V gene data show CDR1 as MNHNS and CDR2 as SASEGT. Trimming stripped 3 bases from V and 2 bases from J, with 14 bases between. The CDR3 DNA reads TGTGCCAGCAGTGATTACGAGGGTAATGGCAATCAGCCCCAGCATTTT. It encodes CASSDYEGNGNQPQHF.

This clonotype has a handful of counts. The CDR3 DNA reads as TGTGCCACCTCAATATCAAAGGTGACTGAAGCTTTCTTT. Encoded protein: CATSISKVTEAFF. V gene TRBV10-3 combines with J gene TRBJ1-1, with no clear D. V shed 10 bases and J shed 5 bases, with 17 bases lying between them. Looked up from germline, CDR1 is ENHRY and CDR2 is SYGVKD. This CDR3 comprises 13 residues.

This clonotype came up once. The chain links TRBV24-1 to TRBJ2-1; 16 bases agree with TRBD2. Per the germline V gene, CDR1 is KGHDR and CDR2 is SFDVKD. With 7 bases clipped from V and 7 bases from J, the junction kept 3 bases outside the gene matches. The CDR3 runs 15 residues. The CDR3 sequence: CATSLGLAGGNEQFF. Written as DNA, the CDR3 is TGTGCCACCAGCCTGGGACTAGCGGGGGGGAATGAGCAGTTCTTC.

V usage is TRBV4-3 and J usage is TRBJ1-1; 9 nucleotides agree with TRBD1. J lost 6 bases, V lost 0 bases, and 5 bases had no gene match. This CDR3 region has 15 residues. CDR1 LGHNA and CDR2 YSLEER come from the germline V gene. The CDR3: CASSQDRDRVSEAFF. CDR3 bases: TGCGCCAGCAGCCAAGACCGGGACAGGGTCTCTGAAGCTTTCTTT.

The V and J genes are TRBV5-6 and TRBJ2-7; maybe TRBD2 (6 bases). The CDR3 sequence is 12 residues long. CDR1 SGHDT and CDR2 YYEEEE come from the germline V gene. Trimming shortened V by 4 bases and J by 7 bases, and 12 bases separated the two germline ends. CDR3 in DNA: TGTGCCAGCAGCGGAGGGGACGCGGAGCAGTACTTC. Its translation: CASSGGDAEQYF.

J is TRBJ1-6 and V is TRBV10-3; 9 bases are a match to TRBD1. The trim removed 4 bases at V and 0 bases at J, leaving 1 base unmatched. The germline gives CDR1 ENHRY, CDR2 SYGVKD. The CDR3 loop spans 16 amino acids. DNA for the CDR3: TGTGCCATCAGTGGACAGGGGGGCTCCTATAATTCACCCCTCCACTTT. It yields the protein CAISGQGGSYNSPLHF.

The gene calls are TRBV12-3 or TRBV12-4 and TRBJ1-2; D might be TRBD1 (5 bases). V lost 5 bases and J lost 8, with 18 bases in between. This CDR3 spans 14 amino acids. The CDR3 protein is CASSQMTMNRGYTF. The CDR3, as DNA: TGTGCCAGCAGTCAGATGACAATGAACAGGGGCTACACCTTC.

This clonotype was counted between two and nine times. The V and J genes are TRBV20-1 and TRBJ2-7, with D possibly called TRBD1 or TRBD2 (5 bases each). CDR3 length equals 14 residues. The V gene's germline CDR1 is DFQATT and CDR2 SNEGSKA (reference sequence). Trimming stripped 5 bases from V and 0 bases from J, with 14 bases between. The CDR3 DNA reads TGCAGTGCTTTCGAGGGACGGATCTCCTACGAGCAGTACTTC. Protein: CSAFEGRISYEQYF.

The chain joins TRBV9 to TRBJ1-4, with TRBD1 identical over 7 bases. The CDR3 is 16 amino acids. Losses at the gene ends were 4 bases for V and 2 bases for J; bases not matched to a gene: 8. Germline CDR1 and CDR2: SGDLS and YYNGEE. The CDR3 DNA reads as TGTGCCAGCAGCTCAAGGACAGGCGCTACTAATGAAAAACTGTTTTTT. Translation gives CASSSRTGATNEKLFF.

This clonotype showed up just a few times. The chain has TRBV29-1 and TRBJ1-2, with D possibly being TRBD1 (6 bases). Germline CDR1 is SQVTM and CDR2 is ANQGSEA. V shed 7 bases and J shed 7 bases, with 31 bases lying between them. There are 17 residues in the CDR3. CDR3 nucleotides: TGCAGCGGGGTTTTGAGCAGGGGCCCCGGTTATGGTTCTGGCTACACCTTC. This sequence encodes CSGVLSRGPGYGSGYTF.

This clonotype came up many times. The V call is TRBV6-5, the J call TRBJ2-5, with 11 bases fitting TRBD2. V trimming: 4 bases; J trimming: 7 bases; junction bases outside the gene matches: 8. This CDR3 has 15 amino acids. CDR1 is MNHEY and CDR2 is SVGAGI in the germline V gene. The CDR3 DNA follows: TGTGCCAGCAGTTCTAGCGGGGGGTACGTTGGGACCCAGTACTTC. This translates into CASSSSGGYVGTQYF.

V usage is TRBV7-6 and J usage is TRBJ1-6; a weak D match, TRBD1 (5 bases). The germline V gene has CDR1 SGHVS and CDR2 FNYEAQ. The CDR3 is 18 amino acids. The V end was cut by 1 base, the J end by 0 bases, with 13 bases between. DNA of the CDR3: TGTGCCAGCAGCTTAGGGGTTCAGGGACTCTCCTATAATTCACCCCTCCACTTT. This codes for CASSLGVQGLSYNSPLHF.

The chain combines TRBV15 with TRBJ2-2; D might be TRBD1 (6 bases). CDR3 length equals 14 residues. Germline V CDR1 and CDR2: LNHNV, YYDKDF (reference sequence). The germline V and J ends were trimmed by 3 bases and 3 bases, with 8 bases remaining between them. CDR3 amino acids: CATSSYRDTGELFF. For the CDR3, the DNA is TGTGCCACCAGCAGCTACAGGGACACCGGGGAGCTGTTTTTT.